These T cell receptor beta chains were read from a single sample in a study of shared clonotypes between healthy human individuals. The data were produced by immunoSEQ multiplex PCR, yet TCRdb's version contains in-frame clones alone and is incomplete. The profile shows around 700,000 clones, 73% of them singletons. Sequenced input: memory CD4+ T cells sorted from blood. The receptors come from a woman aged 25 to 45 in good health. CDR3s include the opening cysteine and the closing phenylalanine or tryptophan. D genes are given only for firm matches. Size values are once, few and many counts, or a class for expanded clones, and some rows have none.

D | J | V | size | DNA | CDR3
NA | TRBJ1-4 | TRBV2 | few | TGTGCCAGCAGTGACCGACACCCTACAACTAATGAAAAACTGTTTTTT | CASSDRHPTTNEKLFF
TRBD2 | TRBJ2-1 | TRBV10-3 | few | TGTGCCATCAGTGAGTCTTTTAGCGGGAGTTGGACCTACAATGAGCAGTTCTTC | CAISESFSGSWTYNEQFF
TRBD2 | TRBJ2-7 | TRBV20-1 | NA | TGCAGTACCGGGAGGGTCTACGAGCAGTACTTC | CSTGRVYEQYF
NA | TRBJ2-4 | TRBV19 | NA | TGTGCCAGTAGTATTCAGATTCTAGCCAAAAACATTCAGTACTTC | CASSIQILAKNIQYF
NA | TRBJ2-1 | TRBV11-2 | NA | TGTGCCAGCAGCTTAATCCAGGAAAGGGGTGAGCAGTTCTTC | CASSLIQERGEQFF
NA | TRBJ2-7 | TRBV11-2 | NA | TGTGCCAGCAGCCAAATCCAGGCCGTTTTC | CASSQIQAVF
NA | TRBJ1-5 | TRBV7-2 | NA | TGTGTCAGCAGTATCCAGCAAGGGGGTAATCAGCCCCAGCATTTT | CVSSIQQGGNQPQHF
TRBD2 | TRBJ2-1 | TRBV9 | NA | TGTGCCAGCAGCTCAGCGGGACTAGGTCTCAATGAGCAGTTCTTC | CASSSAGLGLNEQFF
NA | TRBJ1-4 | TRBV28 | NA | TGTGCCAGCAGTTTATTGGGCAGCCGTAATGAAAAACTGTTTTTT | CASSLLGSRNEKLFF
TRBD2 | TRBJ2-7 | TRBV2 | NA | TGTGCCAGCGTACCTAACGGCGGGAGGCGGAACGAGCAGTACTTC | CASVPNGGRRNEQYF
TRBD1 | TRBJ1-4 | TRBV25-1 | NA | TGTGCCAGCAGTGGGCGGACAGGGGAAGGCAGTGAAAAACTGTTTTTT | CASSGRTGEGSEKLFF
NA | TRBJ2-5 | TRBV7-9 | NA | TGTGCCAGCAGTTCCGACAGGCTCCCCTCGGGGACCCAGTACTTC | CASSSDRLPSGTQYF
TRBD1 | TRBJ2-7 | TRBV28 | NA | TGTGCCAGCAGTTTTGGCGGGACAGGGTTTTACGAGCAGTACTTC | CASSFGGTGFYEQYF
TRBD2 | TRBJ2-3 | TRBV28 | NA | TGTGCCACTAAAGCGGGGACTAGCACAGATACGCAGTATTTT | CATKAGTSTDTQYF
NA | TRBJ2-7 | TRBV5-3 | NA | TGTGCCAGAAGTTACTCTCAGGGGAGCTCCTACGAGCAGTACTTC | CARSYSQGSSYEQYF
NA | TRBJ1-2 | TRBV4-1 | NA | TGCGCCAGCAGCCAAGATTCGGGGGGCGCACAGTATGGCTACACCTTC | CASSQDSGGAQYGYTF
NA | TRBJ1-1 | TRBV6-4 | NA | TGTGCCAGCAGTAAACCCGGGGGGGGTGAAGGGTGGCTCACTGAAGCTTTCTTT | CASSKPGGGEGWLTEAFF
NA | TRBJ1-2 | TRBV2 | NA | TGTGCCAGCAGGGACGGACTTACCTATGGCTACACCTTC | CASRDGLTYGYTF